The 7 T cell receptor beta chains below were found in one sample sequenced in a study of cytomegalovirus exposure and HLA in healthy donors. The PCR had 60 Vbeta and 13 Jbeta primers. The protocol was immunoSEQ multiplex PCR, while the TCRdb copy is restricted to in-frame clones and leaves out a portion. The sample lists 60,000 to 70,000 clones; about four fifths were seen once. The source material was PBMCs. The receptors were gathered from a woman aged 25 to 39 in good health and CMV-seronegative.

This chain links TRBV28 with TRBJ1-1; weak D call: TRBD1 (6 bases). Germline assignment: CDR1 MDHEN and CDR2 SYDVKM. CDR3 length: 14 residues. The V gene lost 8 bases and the J gene lost 5 bases, with 18 bases spanning the gap. The CDR3 loop is CASLPGGGETEAFF. DNA for the CDR3: TGTGCCAGCCTTCCGGGAGGGGGAGAGACTGAAGCTTTCTTT.

The chain recombines TRBV6-5 with TRBJ1-1; no firm D call. This CDR3 is 13 amino acids long. Germline V gene sequence: CDR1 MNHEY, CDR2 SVGAGI. V lost 2 bases and J 5 bases, leaving 9 bases between the germline ends. The CDR3, as DNA: TGTGCCAGCAGTTACGCCGGTGAAACTGAAGCTTTCTTT. Its translation is CASSYAGETEAFF.

The rearrangement uses TRBV5-6 and TRBJ2-1, with 12 positions matching TRBD2. The germline CDR1 and CDR2 sequences are SGHDT and YYEEEE. The V segment lost 4 bases and the J segment 7 bases; nucleotides outside the gene matches: 6. The CDR3 is 15 residues long. In nucleotides, the CDR3 is TGTGCCAGCAGCGAGACTAGCGGGAGAAGGAATGAGCAGTTCTTC. Its translation: CASSETSGRRNEQFF.

This clone was counted a single time. The chain links TRBV30 to TRBJ2-7; D unclear. Trimming removed 0 bases at V and 3 bases at J, with 9 bases between. CDR1 GTSNPN and CDR2 SVGIG come from the germline V gene (reference sequence). CDR3 length: 13 residues. In DNA, the CDR3 is TGTGCCTGGAGTGTTATGCCTAACTACGAGCAGTACTTC. It specifies CAWSVMPNYEQYF.

With regard to this clone: In the same sample, other DNA sequences code for this CDR3. The V and J genes are TRBV6-4 and TRBJ2-1; 9 bases map to TRBD2. The J segment lost 3 bases and the V segment lost 0 bases, leaving 0 bases of the junction unmatched. From germline, CDR1 is MRHNA and CDR2 SNTAGT. This CDR3 comprises 15 residues. CDR3 in DNA: TGTGCCAGCAGTGACTCTAGCGGGAGCTACAATGAGCAGTTCTTC. Translated: CASSDSSGSYNEQFF.

J is TRBJ1-1 and V is TRBV27; no clear D gene. The CDR3 has 13 amino acids. Germline loops: CDR1 MNHEY, CDR2 SMNVEV (reference sequence). Between the trimmed V and J ends, which lost 5 bases and 0 bases, there was a span of 7 bases. The DNA of the CDR3 is TGTGCCAGCAGTCCTACAGTGAACACTGAAGCTTTCTTT. This translates into CASSPTVNTEAFF.

The V call is TRBV5-4, the J call TRBJ1-2; TRBD1 might be the D (6 bases). The length of the CDR3 is 14 residues. Germline CDR1 reads SGHNT; CDR2 reads YYREEE (reference sequence). Between the trimmed V and J ends, which lost 0 bases and 8 bases, there was a span of 14 bases. The DNA for the CDR3 is TGTGCCAGCAGCTTGGCCAACAGGGTAGACGGCTACACCTTC. This sequence encodes CASSLANRVDGYTF.